This T cell receptor beta chain emerged from a study of blood T cell repertoires in COVID-19. The assay was immunoSEQ multiplex PCR, and TCRdb's table has in-frame clones only and misses some. The sample holds nearly 200,000 clones, roughly nine tenths seen once. Cohorts were assigned according to the clinical history that participants reported. The germline gives CDR1 GTSNPN, CDR2 SVGIG (reference sequence). The junction had 2 bases not matched to a gene; V was cut back by 2 bases and J by 5 bases. The length of the CDR3 is 13 residues. The TCR originated in a woman aged 18-30 years who had recovered from COVID-19. This chain uses TRBV30 with TRBJ1-5; TRBD1 aligns across 8 bases. The sample comprised PBMCs or T cells enriched from blood (not recorded which). The CDR3 loop is CAWSSDRDQPQHF. CDR3 in DNA: TGTGCCTGGAGTTCGGACAGGGATCAGCCCCAGCATTTT.